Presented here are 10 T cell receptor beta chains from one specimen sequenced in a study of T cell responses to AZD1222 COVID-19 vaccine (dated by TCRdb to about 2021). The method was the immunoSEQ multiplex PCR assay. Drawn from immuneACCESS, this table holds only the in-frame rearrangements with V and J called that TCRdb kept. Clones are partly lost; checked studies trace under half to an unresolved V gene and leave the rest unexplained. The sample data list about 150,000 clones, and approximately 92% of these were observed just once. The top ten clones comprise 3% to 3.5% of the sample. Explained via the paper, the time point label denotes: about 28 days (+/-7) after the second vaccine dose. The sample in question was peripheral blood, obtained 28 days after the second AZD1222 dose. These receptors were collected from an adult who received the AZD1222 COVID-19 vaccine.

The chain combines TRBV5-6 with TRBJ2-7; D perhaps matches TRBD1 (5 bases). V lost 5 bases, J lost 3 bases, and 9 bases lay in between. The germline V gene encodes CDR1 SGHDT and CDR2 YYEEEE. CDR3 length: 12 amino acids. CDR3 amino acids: CASSGRVYEQYF. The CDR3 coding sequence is TGTGCCAGCAGTGGCAGGGTCTACGAGCAGTACTTC.

The CDR3 loop reads CASSLHNEQFF. The CDR3 DNA follows: TGTGCCAGCAGTCTACACAATGAGCAGTTCTTC. The V and J genes are TRBV12-3 or TRBV12-4 and TRBJ2-1, with D unresolved. The CDR3 covers 11 residues. V lost 5 bases and J lost 5, with 4 bases in between.

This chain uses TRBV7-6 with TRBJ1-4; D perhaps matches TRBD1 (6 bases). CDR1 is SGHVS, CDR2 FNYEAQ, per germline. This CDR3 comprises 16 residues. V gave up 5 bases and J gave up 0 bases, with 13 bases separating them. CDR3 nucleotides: TGTGCCAGCAGCCCCCGGGACATGCCAACTAATGAAAAACTGTTTTTT. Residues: CASSPRDMPTNEKLFF.

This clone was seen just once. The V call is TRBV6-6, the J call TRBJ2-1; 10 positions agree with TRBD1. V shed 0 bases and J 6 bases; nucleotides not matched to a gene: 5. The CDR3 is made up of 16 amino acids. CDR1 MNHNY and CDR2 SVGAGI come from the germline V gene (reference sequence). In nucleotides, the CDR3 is TGTGCCAGCAGTTACTCGACAGGGGGCGGAAGCAATGAGCAGTTCTTC. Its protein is CASSYSTGGGSNEQFF.

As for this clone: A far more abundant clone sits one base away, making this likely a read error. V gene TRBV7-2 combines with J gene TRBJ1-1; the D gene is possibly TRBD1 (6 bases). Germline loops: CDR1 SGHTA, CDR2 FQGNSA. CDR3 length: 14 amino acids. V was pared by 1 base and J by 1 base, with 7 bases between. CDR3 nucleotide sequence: TGTGCCAGCAGCTTAGTAGGGGGGAACACTGAAGCTTTCTTT. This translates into CASSLVGGNTEAFF.

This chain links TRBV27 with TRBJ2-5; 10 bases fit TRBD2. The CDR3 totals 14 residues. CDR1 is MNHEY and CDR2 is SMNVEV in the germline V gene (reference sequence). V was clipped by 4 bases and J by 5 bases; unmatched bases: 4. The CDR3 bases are TGTGCCAGCAGTTCAGCGGGAGGGGGTGAGACCCAGTACTTC. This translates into CASSSAGGGETQYF.

The chain's CDR3 is CASSPWGNTIYF. CDR3 DNA sequence: TGTGCCAGTAGTCCCTGGGGCAACACCATATATTTT. This chain uses TRBV19 with TRBJ1-3; D perhaps matches TRBD1 (5 bases). The CDR3 length is 12 residues. The germline gives CDR1 LNHDA, CDR2 SQIVND (reference sequence). Trimming shortened V by 5 bases and J by 7 bases, and 9 bases separated the two germline ends.

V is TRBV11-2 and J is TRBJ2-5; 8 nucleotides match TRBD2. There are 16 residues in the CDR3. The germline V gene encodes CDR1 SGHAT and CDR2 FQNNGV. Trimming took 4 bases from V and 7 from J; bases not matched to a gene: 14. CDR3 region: CASSSGGSRAPGTQYF. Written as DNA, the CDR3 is TGTGCCAGCAGCTCGGGGGGGTCCAGGGCCCCAGGGACCCAGTACTTC.

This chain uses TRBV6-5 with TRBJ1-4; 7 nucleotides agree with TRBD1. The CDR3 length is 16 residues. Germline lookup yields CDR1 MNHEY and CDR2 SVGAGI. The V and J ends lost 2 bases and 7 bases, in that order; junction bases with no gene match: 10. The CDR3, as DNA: TGTGCCAGCAGTTACAGCTCAGGGGGAATTGGTGAAAAACTGTTTTTT. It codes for CASSYSSGGIGEKLFF.

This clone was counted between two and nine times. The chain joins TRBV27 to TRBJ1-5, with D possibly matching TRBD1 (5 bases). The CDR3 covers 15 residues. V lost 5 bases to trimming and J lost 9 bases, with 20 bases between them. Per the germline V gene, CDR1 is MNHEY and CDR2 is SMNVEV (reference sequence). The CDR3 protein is CASSPRWGSHLPQHF. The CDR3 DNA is TGTGCCAGCAGTCCCCGGTGGGGCTCCCATCTGCCCCAGCATTTT.